This TCR beta chain appears in the sequencing data of a study of OX40 agonist ivuxolimab in advanced cancers. At the level of the whole study: Ivuxolimab was an agonistic, fully human IgG2 monoclonal antibody directed against OX40 (CD134), a costimulatory receptor. Intravenous ivuxolimab was administered to patients every 2 weeks at six dose levels: 0.01, 0.1, 0.3, 1.5, 3 and 10 mg/kg. Of the approximately 54 dose-escalation patients, hepatocellular carcinoma was present in approximately 20, melanoma in around 15, renal cell carcinoma in 9 and head and neck cancer in 9. In the dose-escalation cohort, 75% to 85% of patients were male, and the mean age was roughly 60 years with a range of about 20 to 80. Patients were allowed to have had prior anti-PD-1, anti-PD-L1 or anti-CTLA-4 therapy, and more than 30% of the dose-escalation patients had previously received checkpoint inhibitors. Three dose-escalation patients achieved partial responses, one with hepatocellular carcinoma and two with cutaneous melanoma. Peripheral TCRbeta sequencing was intended to test whether TCR sequence diversity was altered and clonal T-cell expansion was caused by ivuxolimab. The paper describes the monotherapy dose-escalation part (N ≈ 52 patients) of the phase I trial of ivuxolimab. The investigation overall reported the following: The antigen specificity of the clonally expanded peripheral T cells was not determined. In the 0.1-3.0 mg/kg groups, partial responders were among the patients with the lowest normalized peripheral clonal expansion, particularly in CD8+ T cells. After ivuxolimab, CD8+ T cells had more expanded clones than CD4+ T cells on average. Clonal expansion of both CD4+ and CD8+ blood T cells was observed from baseline to week 6 at doses 0.1 to 3.0 mg/kg. Low levels of normalized T-cell clonal expansion were also seen in some nonresponding patients.

Genomic DNA was isolated from the sorted cells so that the TCRbeta CDR3 region could be sequenced. The immunoSEQ Assay was used for sequencing of TCRbeta CDR3 regions. Here the immuneACCESS table is served through TCRdb, limited to in-frame sequences with V and J called. Missing clones are a known gap in these copies; in checked studies unresolved V genes cover under half, and the rest lacks a known reason. The sample table holds some 60,000 clones, of which over 80% were seen once. Together, the top ten hold around 30% of the sample. The trial excluded patients who had a history of autoimmune disease or who were on systemic immunosuppression. In every dose cohort, peripheral blood was drawn for TCR sequencing at baseline, cycle 4 day 1, and cycle 7 day 1. Samples were obtained from an open-label, multicenter, first-in-human phase I dose-escalation trial of ivuxolimab. Adults with locally advanced or metastatic melanoma, renal cell, hepatocellular, or head and neck squamous cell carcinoma were enrolled in the trial. Before TCR sequencing, CD4+ T cells and CD8+ T cells from peripheral blood were sorted into separate populations.

Details on this clone: It lacks a known antigen. The sample holds no much larger clone one base away, and base qualities are not on file.

The germline V gene supplies CDR1 MNHNS and CDR2 SASEGT. V has 3 bases trimmed and J has 6 bases trimmed; junction bases matching no gene number 5. The CDR3, from cysteine to phenylalanine, totals 15 residues. The retained sequence is limited to the CDR3, 45 bases, with the frame set at the first base. This sequence originates from an adult with an advanced solid tumor such as melanoma, head and neck, liver or kidney cancer. The input for sequencing was CD4+ or CD8+ T cells sorted from blood, taken in a trial of the OX40 agonist ivuxolimab. The rearranged segments are TRBV6-1 and TRBJ2-2; TRBD2 matches 9 bases in the middle. The CDR3 region has the sequence CASSELAGVAGELFF. The nucleotide sequence reads TGTGCCAGCAGTGAGTTAGCGGGAGTCGCCGGGGAGCTGTTTTTT.